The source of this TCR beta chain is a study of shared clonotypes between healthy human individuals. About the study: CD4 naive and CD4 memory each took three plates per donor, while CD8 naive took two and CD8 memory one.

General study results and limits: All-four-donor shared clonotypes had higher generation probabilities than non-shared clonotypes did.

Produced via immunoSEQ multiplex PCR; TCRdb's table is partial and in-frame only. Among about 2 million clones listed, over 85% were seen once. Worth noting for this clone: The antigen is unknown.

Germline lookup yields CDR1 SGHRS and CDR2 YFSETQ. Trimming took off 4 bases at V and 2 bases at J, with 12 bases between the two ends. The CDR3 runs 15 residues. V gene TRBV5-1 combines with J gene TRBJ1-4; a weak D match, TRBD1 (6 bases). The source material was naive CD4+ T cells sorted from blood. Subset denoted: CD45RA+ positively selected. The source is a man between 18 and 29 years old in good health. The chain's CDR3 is CASSRNRATNEKLFF. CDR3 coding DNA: TGCGCCAGCAGCCGGAACAGGGCTACTAATGAAAAACTGTTTTTT.